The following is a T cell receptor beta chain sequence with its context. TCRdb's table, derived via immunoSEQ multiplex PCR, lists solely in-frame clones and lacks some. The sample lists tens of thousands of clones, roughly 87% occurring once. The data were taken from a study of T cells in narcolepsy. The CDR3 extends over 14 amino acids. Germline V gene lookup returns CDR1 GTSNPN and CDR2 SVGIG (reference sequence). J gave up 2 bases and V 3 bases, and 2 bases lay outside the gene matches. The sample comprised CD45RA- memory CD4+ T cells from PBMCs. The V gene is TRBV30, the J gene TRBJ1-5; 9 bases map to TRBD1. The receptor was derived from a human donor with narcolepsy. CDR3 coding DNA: TGTGCCTGGAGCCGGACAGGGGGCAATCAGCCCCAGCATTTT. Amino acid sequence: CAWSRTGGNQPQHF.